These T cell receptor beta chains were read from a single sample in a study of T-cell memory formation after mild COVID-19. One entry per CDR3 protein, called by TCRdb with MiXCR from the 5' RACE reads. The profile shows about 560,000 distinct CDR3 sequences, around 16% of them singletons. The specimen was PBMCs or a T cell subset sorted from them (not recorded which). These receptors all stem from an adult woman who had mild COVID-19 (a few samples of this study predate the infection). Cell type and time point are not known. Both conserved end residues are part of each CDR3.

>TRBJ2-2|TRBV11-2
CASSFSGMTNTGELFF
>TRBJ2-7|TRBV7-6
CASSLAGVGGAEEQYF
>TRBJ1-2|TRBV20-1
CSARKIDGTKLYGYTF
>TRBJ2-1|TRBV27
CASSLGSGTGSYNEQFF
>TRBJ2-7|TRBV10-3
CAISESNTSPGYF
>TRBJ1-5|TRBV24-1
CATSDIGQGEQPQHF
>TRBJ2-7|TRBV23-1
CASSQPPFSYEQYF
>TRBJ1-5|TRBV6-6
CASSYSVSNQPQHF
>TRBJ2-7|TRBV7-9
CASSDPLIGGPYEQYF
>TRBJ1-2|TRBV20-1
CSFPWAGISYTF
>TRBJ2-1|TRBV7-9
CASSYPGKPSYNEQFF
>TRBJ1-2|TRBV20-1
CSASVGQDRGPGYTF
>TRBJ2-2|TRBV7-2
CASSLARVTGTSGNTGELFF
>TRBJ2-1|TRBV7-9
CASSFDFPAPRFF
>TRBJ1-1|TRBV7-9
CASSYRDREPNTEAFF
>TRBJ1-5|TRBV4-2
CASSPDRDDQPQHF
>TRBJ2-7|TRBV20-1
CSARDHGPGNEQYF
>TRBJ2-3|TRBV20-1
CSASGRQGGTDTQYF
>TRBJ1-2|TRBV7-9
CASSLDQGLLNYGYTF
>TRBJ2-1|TRBV20-1
CSAREARSPYNEQFF
>TRBJ2-7|TRBV6-2/TRBV6-3
CASSYFGEPYEQYF
>TRBJ1-4|TRBV18
CASSPDRNEKLFF
>TRBJ1-6|TRBV7-2
CASRRQKEGSPLHF
>TRBJ2-5|TRBV7-3
CASSLSGQGWETQYF
>TRBJ1-5|TRBV2
CASSDRQGDWGNQPQHF
>TRBJ2-1|TRBV24-1
CATSDQGTGNNEQFF
>TRBJ1-1|TRBV7-8
CASSPGSVSDTEAFF
>TRBJ1-1|TRBV6-2/TRBV6-3
CASRPPKYVTTEAFF
>TRBJ1-6|TRBV7-6
CASSFNTGTESPLHF
>TRBJ2-1|TRBV25-1
CASSDWDTLMGDEQFF
>TRBJ2-1|TRBV27
CASSQDSFSYNEQFF
>TRBJ1-6|TRBV18
CASSPRPAGGGSPLHF
>TRBJ2-1|TRBV6-2/TRBV6-3
CASSYFRGSYNEQFF
>TRBJ2-2|TRBV5-1
CASSLNPDTGELFF
>TRBJ2-5|TRBV4-2
CASSQDRGQETQYF
>TRBJ2-7|TRBV24-1
CATSAGTEQYF
>TRBJ2-3|TRBV6-6
CASISGGGASVDTQYF
>TRBJ1-1|TRBV4-3
CASSQVTTGRTEAFF
>TRBJ2-2|TRBV9
CASSAWGLAGDTGELFF
>TRBJ1-2|TRBV11-2
CASSLEAVRAYGYTF
>TRBJ1-1|TRBV5-1
CASSLDPAGLNTEAFF
>TRBJ2-5|TRBV20-1
CSARATGQETQYF
>TRBJ1-2|TRBV16
CASSQELTDRGYGYTF
>TRBJ2-2|TRBV11-3
CASSWQAGELFF
>TRBJ2-3|TRBV20-1
CSALTSGRTDTQYF
>TRBJ2-5|TRBV30
CAWSVFGRETQYF
>TRBJ1-1|TRBV12-3/TRBV12-4
CASIQYAGVTEAFF